These T cell receptor beta chains were read from a single sample in a study of T-cell memory formation after mild COVID-19. TCRdb processed the 5' RACE reads anew with MiXCR; each CDR3 protein has one entry. The table shows 250,000 to 350,000 distinct CDR3 sequences, with around 15% occurring only once. The sample was PBMCs or a T cell subset sorted from them (not recorded which). The source of these receptors is a man younger than 35 who had mild COVID-19 (a few samples of this study predate the infection). Cell type and time point are not known. CDR3s include the opening cysteine and the closing phenylalanine or tryptophan. D genes are given only for firm matches. Expanded clones get a size class; other rows say once, few or many, or leave the size out.

CASSSGRGEQFF	TGCGCCAGCAGCTCCGGACGAGGTGAGCAGTTCTTC	TRBJ2-1	many	TRBV5-1	NA
CASSLQGRNTIYF	TGTGCCAGCAGTTTACAGGGTCGAAACACCATATATTTT	TRBJ1-3	NA	TRBV12-3/TRBV12-4	NA
CASSEAPVGNTIYF	TGTGCCAGCAGTGAAGCGCCTGTTGGAAACACCATATATTTT	TRBJ1-3	few	TRBV6-1	NA
CASSISGGSAGELFF	TGTGCCAGCAGCATAAGCGGGGGCAGTGCCGGGGAGCTGTTTTTT	TRBJ2-2	NA	TRBV6-2/TRBV6-3	TRBD2
CASSWNRGETQYF	TGTGCCAGTAGTTGGAATAGGGGAGAGACCCAGTACTTC	TRBJ2-5	NA	TRBV19	NA
CASSQAERGGAETQYF	TGTGCCAGCAGCCAAGCCGAGCGGGGGGGCGCAGAGACCCAGTACTTC	TRBJ2-5	NA	TRBV4-2	TRBD2
CASSNRVLAQPQHF	TGTGCCAGCAGTAACAGGGTCCTAGCTCAGCCCCAGCATTTT	TRBJ1-5	NA	TRBV12-3/TRBV12-4	NA
CASSAEVANTGELFF	TGTGCCAGCTCGGCGGAGGTCGCGAACACCGGGGAGCTGTTTTTT	TRBJ2-2	NA	TRBV5-4	NA
CASSQGQGPQETQYF	TGTGCCAGCAGCCAAGGCCAAGGACCGCAAGAGACCCAGTACTTC	TRBJ2-5	few	TRBV3-1	NA
CASSQEYIAYEQYF	TGCGCCAGCAGCCAAGAGTACATCGCCTACGAGCAGTACTTC	TRBJ2-7	NA	TRBV4-1	NA
CASREGDIQYF	TGTGCCAGCAGGGAGGGTGACATTCAGTACTTC	TRBJ2-4	NA	TRBV11-2	NA
CSVQEAGTNEKLFF	TGCAGCGTTCAGGAGGCAGGGACTAATGAAAAACTGTTTTTT	TRBJ1-4	NA	TRBV29-1	NA
CASSYPGQGFGGYTF	TGCGCCAGCAGCTATCCGGGACAGGGGTTTGGTGGCTACACCTTC	TRBJ1-2	few	TRBV5-1	TRBD1
CASSSVLGGAETQYF	TGCGCCAGCAGCTCAGTTCTGGGGGGCGCGGAGACCCAGTACTTC	TRBJ2-5	few	TRBV5-1	NA
CASSLRTGATGELFF	TGCGCCAGCAGCTTGAGGACAGGAGCCACCGGGGAGCTGTTTTTT	TRBJ2-2	many	TRBV5-1	TRBD1
CSVRTATYEQYF	TGCAGCGTAAGGACAGCTACCTACGAGCAGTACTTC	TRBJ2-7	NA	TRBV29-1	NA
CASSGEGTGNEKLFF	TGCGCCAGCAGCGGCGAGGGGACAGGAAATGAAAAACTGTTTTTT	TRBJ1-4	NA	TRBV5-1	TRBD1
CSVGLKGVTVYGYTF	TGCAGCGTTGGCCTCAAAGGTGTGACAGTCTATGGCTACACCTTC	TRBJ1-2	many	TRBV29-1	NA
CASSPLDRSNGELFF	TGTGCCAGCAGTCCTTTGGACAGGAGTAACGGGGAGCTGTTTTTT	TRBJ2-2	NA	TRBV7-7	TRBD1
CASSLGYRSYTEAFF	TGCGCCAGCAGCTTGGGGTACAGGAGTTACACTGAAGCTTTCTTT	TRBJ1-1	NA	TRBV5-1	NA
CSASRDGGKTQYF	TGCAGTGCTAGCCGGGACGGCGGCAAGACCCAGTACTTC	TRBJ2-5	few	TRBV20-1	NA
CASSSIGLNEKLFF	TGTGCCAGCAGCAGCATCGGCCTTAATGAAAAACTGTTTTTT	TRBJ1-4	NA	TRBV6-5	NA
CASSLIHLSNQPQHF	TGTGCCAGCAGCTTAATACACCTAAGCAATCAGCCCCAGCATTTT	TRBJ1-5	NA	TRBV7-2	NA
CASSQEAGGYTGELFF	TGTGCCAGCAGCCAAGAGGCAGGGGGCTACACCGGGGAGCTGTTTTTT	TRBJ2-2	few	TRBV4-2	TRBD1
CSAPTGTDGYTF	TGCAGTGCGCCGACAGGGACAGATGGCTACACCTTC	TRBJ1-2	many	TRBV20-1	TRBD1
CASSQALSSGGFYNEQFF	TGTGCCAGCAGCCAAGCCCTCTCTAGCGGGGGGTTCTACAATGAGCAGTTCTTC	TRBJ2-1	NA	TRBV4-2	TRBD2
CATENSGANVLTF	TGTGCCACCGAAAACTCTGGGGCCAACGTCCTGACTTTC	TRBJ2-6	many	TRBV12-3/TRBV12-4	NA
CATSRAGQGFGAFF	TGTGCCACCAGCAGAGCTGGACAGGGGTTCGGAGCTTTCTTT	TRBJ1-1	once	TRBV15	TRBD1
CASSLEGWPDTQYF	TGTGCCAGCAGCTTAGAAGGTTGGCCGGATACGCAGTATTTT	TRBJ2-3	NA	TRBV7-9	NA
CASSLFRGRIGELFF	TGTGCCAGCAGCTTATTCAGGGGGCGAATCGGGGAGCTGTTTTTT	TRBJ2-2	NA	TRBV11-2	TRBD1